Below, one T cell receptor (beta chain) is given with its context. V dropped 7 bases and J dropped 7 bases, with 11 bases sitting between them. Germline V gene lookup returns CDR1 SQVTM and CDR2 ANQGSEA. CDR3 length equals 11 residues. The entry originates in a study of blood T cell repertoires in COVID-19. Overall study context: T cells, B-cell-depleted T cells, or PBMCs supplied cDNA or gDNA.

Original processing notes: Estimated nucleated cell counts came from reference gene primer amplification. Some clones are missing from TCRdb's copy, which holds only in-frame ones; the method was immunoSEQ multiplex PCR. V and J calls and clone size follow that table, whereas D and trimming were derived from the DNA. The profile shows 240,000 or so clones, more than 75% of them singletons. V is TRBV29-1 and J is TRBJ1-5; D call uncertain. This receptor was obtained from a middle-aged woman who had recovered from COVID-19. Sequencing was performed on peripheral blood. This CDR3 is CSAGVGQPQHF. The CDR3 region has the DNA TGCAGCGCCGGGGTGGGCCAGCCCCAGCATTTT.